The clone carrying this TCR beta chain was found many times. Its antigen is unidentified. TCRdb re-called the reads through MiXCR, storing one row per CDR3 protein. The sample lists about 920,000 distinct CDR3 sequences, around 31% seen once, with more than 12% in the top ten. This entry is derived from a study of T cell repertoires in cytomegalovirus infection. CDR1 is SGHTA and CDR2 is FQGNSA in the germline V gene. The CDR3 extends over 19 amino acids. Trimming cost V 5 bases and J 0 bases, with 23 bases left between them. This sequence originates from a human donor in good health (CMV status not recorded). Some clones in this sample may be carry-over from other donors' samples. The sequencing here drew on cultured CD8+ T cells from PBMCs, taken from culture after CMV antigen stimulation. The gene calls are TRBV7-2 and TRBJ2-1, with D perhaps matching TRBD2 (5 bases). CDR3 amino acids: CASSPGEGVRKSSYNEQFF. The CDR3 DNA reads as TGTGCCAGCAGCCCCGGTGAGGGCGTCCGTAAGAGCTCCTACAATGAGCAGTTCTTC. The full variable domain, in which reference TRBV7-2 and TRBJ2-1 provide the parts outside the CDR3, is GAGVSQSPSNKVTEKGKDVELRCDPISGHTALYWYRQSLGQGLEFLIYFQGNSAPDKSGLPSDRFSAERTGGSVSTLTIQRTQQEDSAVYLCASSPGEGVRKSSYNEQFFGPGTRLTVL.